This T cell receptor (beta chain) derives from a study of T cell clones after liver transplantation. Study-wide context: A pre-transplant mixed lymphocyte reaction with TCRbeta sequencing defined graft-donor-reactive clones followed in post-transplant blood. Findings and limits, study-wide: In most of the 8 subjects, circulating graft-donor-reactive CD4 TCRbeta sequences fell significantly after transplant. The donor-reactive repertoire was only partly measurable in two subjects, lacking donor cells. Compared with third party-reactive sequences, donor-reactive ones declined more, independent of withdrawal success.

V was clipped by 2 bases and J by 2 bases, with 6 bases between them. This CDR3 spans 13 amino acids. Germline V gene data show CDR1 as KGHSH and CDR2 as LQKENI. This clone was recorded a few times. Its specificity is unknown. TCRdb's copy holds only in-frame clones and misses some; the assay was immunoSEQ multiplex PCR. The sample holds some 70,000 clones, around 80% seen once. The receptor comes from a human donor who received a liver transplant. The material sequenced was CD4+ T cells from blood, taken before liver transplant. The chain joins TRBV18 to TRBJ2-5; D gene ambiguous. The CDR3, as DNA: TGTGCCAGCTCACCAGGGTTACAAGAGACCCAGTACTTC. Its protein product is CASSPGLQETQYF.